Listed below are T cell receptor beta chains from one sample, sequenced in a study of monozygotic twins with inflammatory bowel disease. From its re-call of the 5' RACE reads, TCRdb lists each CDR3 protein once, without DNA. Found here are 400,000 to 500,000 distinct CDR3 sequences; the top ten clones hold 2% to 3%. Sequencing used blood. The receptor set was obtained from a human donor with ulcerative colitis or Crohn's disease, or a healthy co-twin of an affected twin (not recorded which). Both conserved end residues are part of each CDR3.

J gene: TRBJ1-2
V gene: TRBV30
CDR3 length: 11
CDR3 protein: CAWSLGGGYTF

J gene: TRBJ1-2
V gene: TRBV5-5
CDR3 length: 14
CDR3 protein: CASSAGTGSGGYTF

J gene: TRBJ2-7
V gene: TRBV28
CDR3 length: 14
CDR3 protein: CASSLHQGDYEQYF

J gene: TRBJ2-7
V gene: TRBV7-2
CDR3 length: 14
CDR3 protein: CASSFGTSRNEQYF

J gene: TRBJ1-5
V gene: TRBV12-2
CDR3 length: 21
CDR3 protein: CASRLASRGRFNSLGNQPQHF

J gene: TRBJ1-2
V gene: TRBV3-1
CDR3 length: 15
CDR3 protein: CASSQSPAGRNGYTF

J gene: TRBJ2-5
V gene: TRBV12-3/TRBV12-4
CDR3 length: 14
CDR3 protein: CASSPRTREETQYF

J gene: TRBJ1-5
V gene: TRBV12-3/TRBV12-4
CDR3 length: 13
CDR3 protein: CASSGAGFQPQHF

J gene: TRBJ1-2
V gene: TRBV4-3
CDR3 length: 15
CDR3 protein: CASSQLAREDYGYTF

J gene: TRBJ2-1
V gene: TRBV27
CDR3 length: 16
CDR3 protein: CASSSWGRGLGNEQFF

J gene: TRBJ1-2
V gene: TRBV6-5
CDR3 length: 14
CDR3 protein: CASSSTLQGYGYTF

J gene: TRBJ1-5
V gene: TRBV6-5
CDR3 length: 18
CDR3 protein: CASSYPGVQGAGNQPQHF

J gene: TRBJ1-6
V gene: TRBV19
CDR3 length: 15
CDR3 protein: CASSGTGVWNSPLHF

J gene: TRBJ2-5
V gene: TRBV12-3/TRBV12-4
CDR3 length: 15
CDR3 protein: CASSTTRDRKETQYF

J gene: TRBJ1-1
V gene: TRBV5-1
CDR3 length: 16
CDR3 protein: CASSLETTAGYTEAFF